This is a list of T cell receptor beta chains from one sample in a study of T-cell memory formation after mild COVID-19. TCRdb re-analysed the 5' RACE reads in MiXCR, keeping a single row per CDR3 protein. The sample lists around 320,000 distinct CDR3 sequences; 25% to 30% were seen once. The sequencing input was PBMCs or a T cell subset sorted from them (not recorded which). The receptor source for this set is an adult woman who had mild COVID-19 (a few samples of this study predate the infection). Cell type and time point are not known. Both conserved end residues are part of each CDR3. D genes are given only for firm matches. Size values are once, few and many counts, or a class for expanded clones, and some rows have none.

D gene	V gene	J gene	clone size	CDR3 protein	CDR3 DNA
NA	TRBV7-9	TRBJ2-3	NA	CASSLAGAGGPDTQYF	TGTGCCAGCAGCTTAGCGGGAGCGGGCGGTCCAGATACGCAGTATTTT
TRBD1	TRBV7-2	TRBJ1-3	once	CASSSGTALSGNTIYF	TGTGCCAGCAGCTCCGGGACAGCCCTCTCTGGAAACACCATATATTTT
NA	TRBV19	TRBJ2-1	NA	CASSRAGTSYNEQFF	TGTGCCAGTAGTAGGGCAGGGACCTCCTACAATGAGCAGTTCTTC
NA	TRBV5-1	TRBJ1-1	NA	CASSFTGTKELEAFF	TGCGCCAGCAGCTTTACCGGGACAAAGGAATTAGAAGCTTTCTTT
NA	TRBV11-2	TRBJ1-1	few	CASVRRENTEAFF	TGTGCCAGCGTGAGGCGAGAGAACACTGAAGCTTTCTTT
NA	TRBV15	TRBJ2-7	NA	CATSSGQGKNYEQYF	TGTGCCACCAGCAGTGGGCAGGGTAAGAACTACGAGCAGTACTTC
NA	TRBV6-6	TRBJ1-5	few	CASRTAGKSQPQHF	TGTGCCAGCAGAACCGCAGGGAAGAGTCAGCCCCAGCATTTT
TRBD1	TRBV7-3	TRBJ1-2	NA	CASSLGQGKGYTF	TGTGCCAGCAGCTTAGGACAGGGGAAGGGCTACACCTTC
NA	TRBV7-9	TRBJ2-1	few	CASSLWPRDEQFF	TGTGCCAGCAGCTTGTGGCCCCGAGATGAGCAGTTCTTC
TRBD2	TRBV9	TRBJ2-3	few	CASSTPGGGGATDTQYF	TGTGCCAGCAGCACCCCCGGAGGCGGGGGAGCGACAGATACGCAGTATTTT
NA	TRBV10-3	TRBJ1-1	NA	CAIPDSPSLEAFF	TGTGCCATACCGGACAGCCCATCACTTGAAGCTTTCTTT
NA	TRBV4-2	TRBJ2-5	few	CASSQDQGGETQYF	TGTGCCAGCAGCCAAGACCAGGGTGGGGAGACCCAGTACTTC
TRBD2	TRBV4-1	TRBJ2-1	few	CASSQDPASGGYNEQFF	TGCGCCAGCAGCCAAGATCCGGCTAGCGGGGGGTACAATGAGCAGTTCTTC
TRBD1	TRBV5-1	TRBJ1-1	NA	CASSSTDRGHGTEAFF	TGCGCCAGCAGCTCGACGGACAGGGGGCATGGAACTGAAGCTTTCTTT
TRBD1	TRBV6-6	TRBJ1-5	NA	CASSYGQGDQPQHF	TGTGCCAGCAGTTATGGGCAGGGGGATCAGCCCCAGCATTTT
NA	TRBV27	TRBJ2-2	few	CASSLYSPNTGELFF	TGTGCCAGCAGTTTATATTCCCCGAACACCGGGGAGCTGTTTTTT
TRBD1	TRBV12-3/TRBV12-4	TRBJ1-1	few	CASSLKGQHTEAFF	TGTGCCAGCAGTTTAAAGGGACAGCACACTGAAGCTTTCTTT
TRBD2	TRBV25-1	TRBJ2-7	NA	CASSRQGGLEQYF	TGTGCCAGCAGTCGGCAGGGAGGGCTCGAGCAGTACTTC
TRBD1	TRBV29-1	TRBJ2-7	NA	CSVETGSGEQYF	TGCAGCGTCGAGACAGGGTCTGGCGAGCAGTACTTC
NA	TRBV5-1	TRBJ2-3	NA	CASSLRAGTPTDTQYF	TGCGCCAGCAGCTTGAGGGCGGGAACACCCACAGATACGCAGTATTTT
NA	TRBV7-9	TRBJ2-3	NA	CASSRGRDTQYF	TGTGCCAGCAGCCGAGGGAGAGATACGCAGTATTTT
NA	TRBV12-3/TRBV12-4	TRBJ2-2	few	CASSFLGHLGTGELFF	TGTGCCAGCAGTTTCCTGGGACACTTAGGTACCGGGGAGCTGTTTTTT
TRBD2	TRBV5-4	TRBJ2-1	NA	CASRPPSGGSNEQFF	TGTGCCAGCAGGCCTCCTAGCGGGGGGTCCAATGAGCAGTTCTTC
TRBD2	TRBV4-2	TRBJ2-2	NA	CASSQGLKRGTPSTGELFF	TGTGCCAGCAGCCAAGGGTTGAAGCGGGGAACCCCCAGCACCGGGGAGCTGTTTTTT